The 8 T cell receptor beta chains given below trace back to one sample, sequenced in a study of OX40 agonist ivuxolimab in advanced cancers. The assay was immunoSEQ multiplex PCR, and TCRdb's table has in-frame clones only and misses some. The sample contains roughly 30,000 clones, around 90% of which appear only once. The sequenced sample was CD4+ or CD8+ T cells sorted from blood, obtained in a trial of the OX40 agonist ivuxolimab. Source of these receptors: an adult with an advanced solid tumor such as melanoma, head and neck, liver or kidney cancer.

In regard to this clone: Mismatch with germline at one junction end may stem from a read error. The rearrangement links TRBV7-7 to TRBJ2-1; 14 bases line up with TRBD2. The germline V gene has CDR1 SSHAT and CDR2 FNYEAQ (reference sequence). CDR3 length equals 15 residues. In DNA, the CDR3 is TGTGCTAGCAGCCGACTAGCGGGGGGGGATAATGAGCAGTTCTTC. Translation gives CASSRLAGGDNEQFF.

The chain couples TRBV9 to TRBJ2-7; perhaps TRBD2 as D (5 bases). Per the germline V gene, CDR1 is SGDLS and CDR2 is YYNGEE. The length of the CDR3 is 13 residues. V lost 4 bases and J lost 0, with 8 bases in between. In DNA, the CDR3 is TGTGCCAGCAGCCGGACTGACTCCTACGAGCAGTACTTC. Translation gives CASSRTDSYEQYF.

This rearrangement joins TRBV5-5 to TRBJ2-7; D gene uncertain. From germline, CDR1 is SGHKS and CDR2 YYEKEE (reference sequence). The CDR3 runs to 14 residues. V lost 3 bases to trimming and J lost 4 bases, with 14 bases between them. The CDR3 DNA reads as TGTGCCAGCAGCTCAACCAGGTTTGGATACGAGCAGTACTTC. Encoded protein: CASSSTRFGYEQYF. Variable domain in full (rest from reference TRBV5-5 and TRBJ2-7): DAGVTQSPTHLIKTRGQQVTLRCSPISGHKSVSWYQQVLGQGPQFIFQYYEKEERGRGNFPDRFSARQFPNYSSELNVNALLLGDSALYLCASSSTRFGYEQYFGPGTRLTVT.

This sequence joins TRBV21-1 and TRBJ2-7; the table's D call of TRBD1 was not tested on the DNA. TRBV21-1 is noted as a pseudogene. This CDR3 has 15 amino acids. In nucleotides, the CDR3 is TGTGCCAGCAGCAAAGAGTTAACAGTTCTCTACGAGCAGTACTTC. It codes for CASSKELTVLYEQYF.

V and J are TRBV25-1 and TRBJ2-3; the match to TRBD1 covers 7 bases. Trimming took 4 bases from V and 5 from J; bases not matched to a gene: 3. This CDR3 is built from 13 residues. The germline CDR1 and CDR2 sequences are MGHDK and SYGVNS. The CDR3 DNA reads TGTGCCAGCAGTGCCCGACAGGGAGATACGCAGTATTTT. Its protein product is CASSARQGDTQYF.

V usage is TRBV25-1 and J usage is TRBJ2-7, with D uncertain. This CDR3 comprises 12 residues. Germline values: CDR1 MGHDK, CDR2 SYGVNS. V lost 5 bases, J lost 2 bases, and 7 bases lay in between. The CDR3 sequence: CASSLQAYEQYF. Written as DNA, the CDR3 is TGTGCCAGCAGTCTACAAGCCTACGAGCAGTACTTC.

The chain links TRBV28 to TRBJ1-5; the D gene is possibly TRBD1 (5 bases). Germline lookup yields CDR1 MDHEN and CDR2 SYDVKM. V lost 2 bases to trimming and J lost 2 bases, with 10 bases between them. The CDR3 covers 15 residues. The CDR3, as DNA: TGTGCCAGCAGTTTACAGGGACTGGGCAATCAGCCCCAGCATTTT. Translated, it gives CASSLQGLGNQPQHF. The full variable domain, its missing parts supplied by reference TRBV28 and TRBJ1-5, is DVKVTQSSRYLVKRTGEKVFLECVQDMDHENMFWYRQDPGLGLRLIYFSYDVKMKEKGDIPEGYSVSREKKERFSLILESASTNQTSMYLCASSLQGLGNQPQHFGDGTRLSIL.

The rearrangement joins TRBV6-5 to TRBJ2-7; perhaps TRBD2 as D (5 bases). This CDR3 contains 13 residues. V was pared by 4 bases and J by 4 bases, with 11 bases between. The germline gives CDR1 MNHEY, CDR2 SVGAGI. The CDR3 here is CASSLDGLYEQYF. The CDR3 nucleotides are TGTGCCAGCAGTTTAGACGGACTTTACGAGCAGTACTTC.